These T cell receptor beta chains were read from a single sample in a study of PD-L1 blockade in urothelial cancer. Repertoires were generated with immunoSEQ multiplex PCR, while TCRdb's copy carries only in-frame clones and drops some. The profile shows about 88,000 clones, 90% to 95% of them singletons. The source was PBMCs, collected around atezolizumab (anti-PD-L1) treatment. These receptors were obtained from a man in his sixties with urothelial cancer. Each CDR3 is given without its conserved first and last residue. Each record gives: V gene, CDR3 protein.

V gene: TRBV7-3
CDR3 protein: ASSIRSPGTGRPTVQETQY

V gene: TRBV6-1
CDR3 protein: ASRIAGTGSYEQY

V gene: TRBV7-9
CDR3 protein: ASSLARGARHQPQH

V gene: TRBV29-1
CDR3 protein: SGRQGPMNTEAF

V gene: TRBV9
CDR3 protein: ASSPRASSYEQY

V gene: TRBV10-2
CDR3 protein: ASSRVAGGHTDTQY

V gene: TRBV6-5
CDR3 protein: ASRGTGGKTEAF

V gene: TRBV6-1
CDR3 protein: ASSEFGEEKLF

V gene: TRBV28
CDR3 protein: ASSTSPDRTEKLF

V gene: TRBV6-5
CDR3 protein: ASSSGQGVRKAF

V gene: TRBV6-6
CDR3 protein: ASSLSRVQPQH

V gene: TRBV6-1
CDR3 protein: ASRGQSKSSYEQY

V gene: TRBV11-2
CDR3 protein: ASRPLQVVTDTQY

V gene: TRBV6-1
CDR3 protein: ASSEAASGGTDTQY

V gene: TRBV28
CDR3 protein: ASRTGTANEKLF

V gene: TRBV30
CDR3 protein: AWSVTASEQY

V gene: TRBV6-1
CDR3 protein: ASSGNSRITDTQY

V gene: TRBV2
CDR3 protein: ASQENTEAF

V gene: TRBV9
CDR3 protein: ASSVGQLNTEAF

V gene: TRBV27
CDR3 protein: ASRVGGSFEDEQF

V gene: TRBV5-4
CDR3 protein: ASSLAGRGDTGELF

V gene: TRBV23-1
CDR3 protein: ASSQSGTGVFSNYGYT

V gene: TRBV15
CDR3 protein: ATSKPSGTPSYEQY

V gene: TRBV15
CDR3 protein: ATSLRFLNSNQPQH

V gene: TRBV18
CDR3 protein: ASSPGQGSNQPQH

V gene: TRBV4-1
CDR3 protein: ASSLLQGDEQF

V gene: TRBV30
CDR3 protein: AWSRQGAGEQY

V gene: TRBV7-8
CDR3 protein: ASSLVFQDYKETQY